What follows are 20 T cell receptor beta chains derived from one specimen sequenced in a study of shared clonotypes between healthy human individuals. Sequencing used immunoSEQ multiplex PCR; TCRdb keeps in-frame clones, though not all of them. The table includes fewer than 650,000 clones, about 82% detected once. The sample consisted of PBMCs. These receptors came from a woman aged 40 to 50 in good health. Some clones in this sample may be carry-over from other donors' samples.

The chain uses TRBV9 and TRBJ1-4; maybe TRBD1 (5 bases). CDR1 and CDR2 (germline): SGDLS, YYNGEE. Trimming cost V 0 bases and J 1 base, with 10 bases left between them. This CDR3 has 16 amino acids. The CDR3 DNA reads TGTGCCAGCAGCGTAGGGACAACAGGAACTAATGAAAAACTGTTTTTT. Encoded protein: CASSVGTTGTNEKLFF.

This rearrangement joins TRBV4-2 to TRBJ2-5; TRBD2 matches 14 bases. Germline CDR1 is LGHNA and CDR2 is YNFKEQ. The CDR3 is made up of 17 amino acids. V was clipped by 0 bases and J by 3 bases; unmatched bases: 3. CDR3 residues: CASSQDMTSGREETQYF. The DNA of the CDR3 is TGTGCCAGCAGCCAAGATATGACTAGCGGGAGGGAAGAGACCCAGTACTTC.

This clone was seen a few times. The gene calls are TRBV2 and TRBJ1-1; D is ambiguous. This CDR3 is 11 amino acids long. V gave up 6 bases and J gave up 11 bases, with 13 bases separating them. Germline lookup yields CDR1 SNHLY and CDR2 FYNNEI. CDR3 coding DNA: TGTGCCAGCAGGGAGGGAATGAGTGCTTTCTTT. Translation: CASREGMSAFF.

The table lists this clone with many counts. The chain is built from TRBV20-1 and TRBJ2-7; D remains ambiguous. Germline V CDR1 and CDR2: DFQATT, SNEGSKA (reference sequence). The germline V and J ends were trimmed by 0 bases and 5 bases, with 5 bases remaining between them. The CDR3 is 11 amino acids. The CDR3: CSAREGDEQYF. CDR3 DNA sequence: TGCAGTGCTAGAGAAGGAGACGAGCAGTACTTC.

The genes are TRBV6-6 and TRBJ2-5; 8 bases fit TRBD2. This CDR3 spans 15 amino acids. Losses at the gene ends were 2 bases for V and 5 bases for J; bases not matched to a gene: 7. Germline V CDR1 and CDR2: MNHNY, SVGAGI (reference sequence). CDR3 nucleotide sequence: TGTGCCAGCAGTTACCCAGCGGGAGTTGGGGAGACCCAGTACTTC. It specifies CASSYPAGVGETQYF.

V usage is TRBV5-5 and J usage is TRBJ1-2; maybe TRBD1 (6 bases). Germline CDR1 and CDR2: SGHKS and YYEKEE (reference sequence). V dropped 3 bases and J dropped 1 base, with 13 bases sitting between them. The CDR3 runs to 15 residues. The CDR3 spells CASSYRDNRNYGYTF. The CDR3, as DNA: TGTGCCAGCAGCTACCGGGACAACCGTAACTATGGCTACACCTTC.

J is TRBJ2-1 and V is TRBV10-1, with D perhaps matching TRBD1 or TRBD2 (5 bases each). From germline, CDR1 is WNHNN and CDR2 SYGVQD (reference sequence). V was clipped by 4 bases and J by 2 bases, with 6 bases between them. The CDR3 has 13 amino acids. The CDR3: CASSGGAYNEQFF. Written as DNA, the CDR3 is TGCGCCAGCAGTGGAGGGGCCTACAATGAGCAGTTCTTC.

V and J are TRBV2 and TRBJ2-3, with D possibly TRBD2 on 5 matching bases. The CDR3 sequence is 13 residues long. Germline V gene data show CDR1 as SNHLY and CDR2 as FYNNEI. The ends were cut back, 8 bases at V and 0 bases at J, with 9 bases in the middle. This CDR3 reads CASLGGSTDTQYF. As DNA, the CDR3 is TGTGCCAGCCTGGGCGGGAGCACAGATACGCAGTATTTT.

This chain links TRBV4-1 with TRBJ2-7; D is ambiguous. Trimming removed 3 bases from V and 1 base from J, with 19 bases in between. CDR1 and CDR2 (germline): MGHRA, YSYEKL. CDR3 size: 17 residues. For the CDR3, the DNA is TGCGCCAGCAGCCACAACCCTATAGGTGCCCCATCCTACGAGCAGTACTTC. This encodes CASSHNPIGAPSYEQYF.

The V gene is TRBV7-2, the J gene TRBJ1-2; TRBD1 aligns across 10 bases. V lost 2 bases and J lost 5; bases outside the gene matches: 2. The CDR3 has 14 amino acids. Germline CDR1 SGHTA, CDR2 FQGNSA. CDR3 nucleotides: TGTGCCAGCAGCTTATGGACAGGGGGTTATGGCTACACCTTC. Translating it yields CASSLWTGGYGYTF.

The CDR3 spells CASSVLGTAEAFF. CDR3 sequence (DNA): TGTGCCAGCAGCGTACTAGGGACGGCTGAAGCTTTCTTT. The gene calls are TRBV9 and TRBJ1-1, with a tentative D call TRBD1 (5 bases). CDR3 length: 13 residues. Per the germline V gene, CDR1 is SGDLS and CDR2 is YYNGEE. Between the trimmed V and J ends, which lost 1 base and 6 bases, there was a span of 10 bases.

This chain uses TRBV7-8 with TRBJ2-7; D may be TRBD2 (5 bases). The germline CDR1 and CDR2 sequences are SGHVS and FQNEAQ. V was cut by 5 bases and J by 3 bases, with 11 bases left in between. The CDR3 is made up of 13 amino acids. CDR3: CASSPTRNYEQYF. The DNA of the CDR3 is TGTGCCAGCAGCCCTACTAGAAACTACGAGCAGTACTTC.

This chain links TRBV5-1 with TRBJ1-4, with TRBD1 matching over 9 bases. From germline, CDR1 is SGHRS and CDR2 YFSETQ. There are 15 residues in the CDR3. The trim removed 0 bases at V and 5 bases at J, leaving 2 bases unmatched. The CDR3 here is CASSLDGTGNEKLFF. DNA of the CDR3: TGCGCCAGCAGCTTGGATGGGACAGGGAATGAAAAACTGTTTTTT.

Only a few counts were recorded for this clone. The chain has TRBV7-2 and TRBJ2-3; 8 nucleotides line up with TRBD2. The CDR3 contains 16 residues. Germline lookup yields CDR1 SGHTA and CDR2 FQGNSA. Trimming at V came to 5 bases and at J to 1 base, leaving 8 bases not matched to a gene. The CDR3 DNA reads TGTGCCAGCAGCACGGAGGGGCGGGGGGGCACAGATACGCAGTATTTT. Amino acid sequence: CASSTEGRGGTDTQYF.

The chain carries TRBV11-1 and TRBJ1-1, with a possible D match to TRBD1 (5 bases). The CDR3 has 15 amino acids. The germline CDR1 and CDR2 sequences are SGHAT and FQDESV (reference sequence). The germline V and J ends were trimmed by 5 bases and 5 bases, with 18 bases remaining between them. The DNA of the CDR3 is TGTGCCAGCAGCCCTGAGACAGCCCGGCGGACTGAAGCTTTCTTT. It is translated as CASSPETARRTEAFF.

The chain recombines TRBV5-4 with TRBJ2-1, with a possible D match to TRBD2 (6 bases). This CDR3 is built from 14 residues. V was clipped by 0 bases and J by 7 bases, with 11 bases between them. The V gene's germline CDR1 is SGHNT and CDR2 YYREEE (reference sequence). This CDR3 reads CASSLAAGQNEQFF. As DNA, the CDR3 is TGTGCCAGCAGCTTGGCGGCGGGGCAAAATGAGCAGTTCTTC.

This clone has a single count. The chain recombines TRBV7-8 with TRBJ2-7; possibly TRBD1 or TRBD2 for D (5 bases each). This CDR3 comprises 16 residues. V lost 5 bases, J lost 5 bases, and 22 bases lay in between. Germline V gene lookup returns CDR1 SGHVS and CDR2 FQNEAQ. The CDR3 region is CASSQDEGQGVDEQYF. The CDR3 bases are TGTGCCAGCAGCCAAGACGAGGGGCAGGGCGTCGACGAGCAGTACTTC. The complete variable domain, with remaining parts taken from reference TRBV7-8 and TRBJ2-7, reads GAGVSQSPRYKVAKRGQDVALRCDPISGHVSLFWYQQALGQGPEFLTYFQNEAQLDKSGLPSDRFFAERPEGSVSTLKIQRTQQEDSAVYLCASSQDEGQGVDEQYFGPGTRLTVT.

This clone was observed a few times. CDR3 bases: TGTGCCAGAAGCTCCTCAGAAGGGGCGTCCTACGAGCAGTACTTC. Protein product: CARSSSEGASYEQYF. The chain uses TRBV5-3 and TRBJ2-7; tentatively, D is TRBD1 (5 bases). TRBV5-3 counts as an open reading frame of uncertain function. The CDR3 runs 15 residues. V lost 3 bases and J lost 1, with 14 bases in between.

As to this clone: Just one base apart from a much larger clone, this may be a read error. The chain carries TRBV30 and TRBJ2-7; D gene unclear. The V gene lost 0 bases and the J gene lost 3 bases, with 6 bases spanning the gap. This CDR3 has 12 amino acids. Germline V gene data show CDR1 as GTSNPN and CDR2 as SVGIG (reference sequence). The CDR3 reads CAWSVWSYEQYF. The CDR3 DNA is TGTGCCTGGAGTGTATGGAGCTACGAGCAGTACTTC. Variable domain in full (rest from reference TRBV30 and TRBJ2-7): SQTIHQWPATLVQPVGSPLSLECTVEGTSNPNLYWYRQAAGRGLQLLFYSVGIGQISSEVPQNLSASRPQDRQFILSSKKLLLSDSGFYLCAWSVWSYEQYFGPGTRLTVT.

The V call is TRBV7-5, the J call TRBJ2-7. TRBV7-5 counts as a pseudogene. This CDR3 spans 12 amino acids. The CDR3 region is CARMAVDYEQYF. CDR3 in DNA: TGTGCCAGAATGGCTGTAGACTACGAGCAGTACTTC.